This TCR beta chain was recorded in a study of T cell responses to AZD1222 COVID-19 vaccine. Study findings and constraints: Seropositive AZD1222 recipients at baseline numbered only five or six. Receipt of two AZD1222 doses was followed by a rise in Spike-specific TCR breadth and depth. Along spike, vaccine-associated CD4 TCRs were found throughout, with dominance at 160-218 and 743-854. Donors skewed white British and female; clonal diversity was possibly underestimated.

This clone came up a few times. What it binds is unknown. The V end lost 0 bases, the J end lost 10 bases, and 7 bases lay between the germline ends. The CDR3 is 12 amino acids. CDR1 is MNHEY, CDR2 SVGEGT, per germline. Clones were sequenced by immunoSEQ multiplex PCR, and TCRdb holds only the in-frame ones, with some missing. The table has 130,000 to 150,000 clones, approximately 90% seen once. The V call is TRBV6-2 or TRBV6-3, the J call TRBJ1-3; D unclear. This sequence was found in an adult in good health. Sample: peripheral blood, taken on day 0 of AZD1222 vaccination. The CDR3 sequence: CASSYSVGTIYF. The CDR3 bases are TGTGCCAGCAGTTACTCGGTCGGGACCATATATTTT.